The sequence of this T cell receptor (beta chain) was determined in a study of T cells after yellow fever vaccination. The 5'RACE template-switching step produced TCR cDNA and added a universal primer site and UMIs. TCRdb reprocessed the 5' RACE reads with MiXCR, giving one entry per CDR3 protein. The sample includes tens of thousands of distinct CDR3 sequences, about 6.6% of them seen just once. At least ten counts were recorded for this clonotype. Per the germline V gene, CDR1 is SGHTA and CDR2 is FQGNSA. Germline trimming cut 4 bases from V and 5 bases from J; bases unmatched to any gene: 0. The CDR3 extends over 13 amino acids.

The sequencing used PBMCs, either bulk or a sorted T-cell subset (CD4+, CD8+, memory, or dextramer-sorted; not recorded which), collected on the day of the first yellow fever vaccination. This chain uses TRBV7-2 with TRBJ1-5, with TRBD1 matching over 9 bases. The receptor's source is a man aged 18 to 29 who received the YFV17D yellow fever vaccine. CDR3 amino acids: CASSWTGDQPQHF. CDR3 sequence (DNA): TGTGCCAGCAGCTGGACAGGGGATCAGCCCCAGCATTTT.